The present TCR beta chain was sequenced within a study of beta chain features in type 1 diabetes. As for the study in general: Researchers looked at 85 million to 110 million sorted cells across all samples.

Naive, central memory, regulatory and stem cell-like memory cells within the CD4+ compartment were sorted using CD45RO/CCR7/CD25/CD127/CD95/CD27. The germline V gene has CDR1 KGHSH and CDR2 LQKENI. CDR3 length: 13 amino acids. Trimming took 5 bases from V and 5 from J; bases not matched to a gene: 2. As for this clone: Its antigen is undetermined.

Whole-study findings and limits: Moderate but significant shortening of TCRB CDR3s was recorded in all four CD4+ subsets from Type 1 diabetes patients. Equally in patients and controls, shorter templates might have been favored by PCR. Researchers could not determine here whether HLA type influences TCRB rearrangement.

TCRB transcripts that were expressed got sequenced, as all of the isolated RNA had been reverse transcribed. Profiling relied on immunoSEQ multiplex PCR, and the TCRdb table lists in-frame clones only, not all of them. The profile shows about 99,000 clones, under 30% of them singletons. Sequenced input: central memory CD4+ T cells from blood. The receptor was isolated from a woman aged 18-35 years with type 1 diabetes. This chain uses TRBV18 with TRBJ1-1, with 10 bases fitting TRBD1. CDR3 protein: CASSGQGDTEAFF. The CDR3 DNA follows: TGTGCCAGCTCAGGACAGGGGGATACTGAAGCTTTCTTT.